Shown below are 7 T cell receptor beta chains from a single sample sequenced in a study. The TRBV12-4/TRBJ1-2 clonotypes were amplified using barcode primers with ligated adaptors. TCRdb reprocessed the multiplex PCR reads via MiXCR and lists one record per CDR3 protein. The sample carries about 510 distinct CDR3 sequences, under 25% recorded once. Sequenced material: memory CD4+ T cells sorted from blood. Subset defined: memory CD4+ T cells, CD4+CD45RO+CD25-. Source of these receptors: a female donor with breast cancer.

By share of the sample, this clonotype is large (0.1 to 1%). The V gene is TRBV12-3 or TRBV12-4, the J gene TRBJ1-2, with D unclear. V was clipped by 6 bases and J by 2 bases, with 10 bases between them. The CDR3 length is 13 residues. The CDR3 DNA reads as TGTGCCAGCAGGGTGAGAGGGAACTATGGCTACACCTTC. Protein product: CASRVRGNYGYTF.

This clonotype was found many times. The chain recombines TRBV12-3 or TRBV12-4 with TRBJ1-2; D possibly corresponds to TRBD1 (6 bases). Trimming removed 1 base from V and 4 bases from J, with 10 bases in between. This CDR3 has 14 amino acids. The CDR3 nucleotides are TGTGCCAGCAGTTTAGGACAGGCGGGCTATGGCTACACCTTC. It is translated as CASSLGQAGYGYTF.

This clonotype was observed a handful of times. This chain connects TRBV12-3 or TRBV12-4 to TRBJ1-2; D perhaps matches TRBD1 (6 bases). The V and J ends lost 5 bases and 1 base respectively, with 11 bases between them. The CDR3 runs to 14 residues. This CDR3 is CASSPGQFNYGYTF. DNA for the CDR3: TGTGCCAGCAGTCCCGGACAGTTTAACTATGGCTACACCTTC.

This clonotype was detected only a few times. The genes are TRBV12-3 or TRBV12-4 and TRBJ1-2; 10 bases fit TRBD1. The CDR3 has 14 amino acids. J was trimmed by 7 bases and V by 5 bases; bases with no gene match: 7. The CDR3 here is CASSAGTGAGGYTF. The CDR3, as DNA: TGTGCCAGCAGTGCAGGGACAGGGGCTGGTGGCTACACCTTC.

This clonotype was detected ten times or more. J is TRBJ1-2 and V is TRBV12-3 or TRBV12-4; D unclear. This CDR3 is 14 amino acids long. Trimming took off 3 bases at V and 4 bases at J, with 12 bases between the two ends. The CDR3 DNA reads TGTGCCAGCAGTTTTCGGGGAGGAGGCTATGGCTACACCTTC. Translated, it gives CASSFRGGGYGYTF.

This clonotype was observed a single time. One end of the junction does not line up with germline, which may come from a read error. The chain recombines TRBV12-3 or TRBV12-4 with TRBJ1-2; 9 bases align to TRBD1. The CDR3 extends over 10 amino acids. The CDR3 region has the DNA TGTGCCAGCAGCCGGACAGGGGCAAACTTC. Residues: CASSRTGANF.

This clonotype was counted many times. The chain recombines TRBV12-3 or TRBV12-4 with TRBJ1-2; a weak D match, TRBD1 (5 bases). V was trimmed by 5 bases and J by 3 bases, leaving 13 bases between them. This CDR3 region has 14 residues. CDR3: CASSPRGAYYGYTF. As DNA, the CDR3 is TGTGCCAGCAGTCCCCGCGGGGCCTACTATGGCTACACCTTC.